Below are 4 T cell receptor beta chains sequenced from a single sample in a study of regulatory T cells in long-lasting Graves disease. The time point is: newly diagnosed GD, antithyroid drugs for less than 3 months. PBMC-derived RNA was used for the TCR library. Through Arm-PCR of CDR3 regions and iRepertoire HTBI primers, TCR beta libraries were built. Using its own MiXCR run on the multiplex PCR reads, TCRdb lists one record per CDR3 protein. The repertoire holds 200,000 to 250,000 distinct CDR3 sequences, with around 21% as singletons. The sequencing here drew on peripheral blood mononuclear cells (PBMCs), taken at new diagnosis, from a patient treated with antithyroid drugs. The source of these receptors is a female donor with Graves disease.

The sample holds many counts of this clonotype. The CDR3 reads CSARRLMNTEAFF. As DNA, the CDR3 is TGCAGTGCTAGACGACTCATGAACACTGAAGCTTTCTTT. J is TRBJ1-1 and V is TRBV20-1; D is undetermined. The V and J ends lost 2 bases and 0 bases respectively, with 7 bases between them. The CDR3 is 13 residues long. The V gene's germline CDR1 is DFQATT and CDR2 SNEGSKA (reference sequence).

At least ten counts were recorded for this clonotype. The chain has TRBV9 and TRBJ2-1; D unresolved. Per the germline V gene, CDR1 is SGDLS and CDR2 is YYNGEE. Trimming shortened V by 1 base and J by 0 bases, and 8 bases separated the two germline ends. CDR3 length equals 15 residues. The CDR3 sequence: CASSVTGHSYNEQFF. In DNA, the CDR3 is TGTGCCAGCAGCGTAACGGGCCACTCCTACAATGAGCAGTTCTTC.

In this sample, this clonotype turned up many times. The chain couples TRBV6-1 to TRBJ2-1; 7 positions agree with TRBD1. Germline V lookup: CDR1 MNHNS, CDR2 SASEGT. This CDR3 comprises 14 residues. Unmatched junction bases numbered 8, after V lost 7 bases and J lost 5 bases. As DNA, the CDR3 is TGTGCCAGCACGCTAGGGGGCGCGGACAATGAGCAGTTCTTC. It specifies CASTLGGADNEQFF.

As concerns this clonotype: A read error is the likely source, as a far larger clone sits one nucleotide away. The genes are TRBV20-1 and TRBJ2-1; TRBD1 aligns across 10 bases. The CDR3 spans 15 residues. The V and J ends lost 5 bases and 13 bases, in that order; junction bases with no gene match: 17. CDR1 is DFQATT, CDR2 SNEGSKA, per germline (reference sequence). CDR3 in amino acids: CSAVPRQGARETQFF. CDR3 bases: TGCAGTGCTGTACCTCGACAGGGGGCTAGGGAGACCCAGTTCTTC.